This T cell receptor beta chain came from a study of T cells in localized non-small cell lung cancer (dated by TCRdb to the early 2020s). Some background on the complete study: The study analyzed T cell repertoires of 200 to 250 early-stage NSCLC patients, comparing tumors and uninvolved tumor-adjacent lungs. The cohort consisted of 236 treatment-naive NSCLC patients whose localized lung tumors had been resected. A mean age of roughly 64 years was recorded for the NSCLC patients, of whom 129 were male and 107 were female.

What the research found in general, with its limitations: A median of roughly 56 of the top 100 tumor clones were detected in paired uninvolved adjacent lung, and about 29 of these tumor clones were also found among the top 100 clones of the paired uninvolved adjacent lung. Since the design was exploratory, TCR variables were selected using unadjusted p-values with no false-discovery rate correction. The highest T cell clonality was observed in uninvolved tumor-adjacent lung, where clonality exceeded that of tumor, suggesting that antigenic responses were more focused in uninvolved tumor-adjacent lung. Because multi-region tumor sequencing was not performed, intratumor heterogeneity could not be ruled out. Longer overall survival was associated with higher T cell density in blood, whereas shorter survival was associated with higher clonality in adjacent lung.

The immunoSEQ Assay was used to sequence TCR beta CDR3 regions from DNA. The published analysis was carried out like this. To compute T cell density, TCR beta template counts were normalized to usable DNA, which was estimated by amplifying housekeeping genes. Richness was estimated using the preseqR package, with extrapolation to 400,000 templates for PBMC samples and to 120,000 templates for tissue samples. Clonality was defined by subtracting Pielou's evenness from one. To identify tissue-enriched TCRs, differential abundance testing was run on productive amino-acid clonotypes with a minimum total count of 5 and an alpha of 0.1. The Jaccard Index and the Morisita Overlap Index were used to measure repertoire overlap between compartments. GLIPH grouped TCR beta CDR3s together with public tetramer-defined viral CDR3s, and a viral motif had to include at least three viral sequences and also show V-gene enrichment. The immuneACCESS repertoire file appears here via TCRdb, limited to in-frame rearrangements. These files lack a portion of the clones; in checked studies, under half of the deficit traces to unresolved V genes, and the cause of the others is not known. V and J calls and clone size are as listed in that table; D and trimming were resolved from the DNA. The table for this sample lists about 24,000 clones; approximately 90% of them were counted only once. The ten largest clones represent roughly 2.6% of the sample.

At diagnosis, tumor, uninvolved tumor-adjacent lung and peripheral blood were collected and then preserved as a mix of FFPE and fresh-frozen material. For TCR repertoire profiling, blood samples were analyzed in the form of peripheral blood mononuclear cells. In regard to this clone: The antigen it binds to is not known. It has no much larger one-base neighbor in the sample; base qualities were not kept.

Inclusive of the bounding cysteine and phenylalanine, the CDR3 is 11 residues long. The read is trimmed to its CDR3 DNA, 33 bases read in frame from base 1. This receptor chain uses TRBV21-1 and TRBJ2-2; TRBD2 reflects the table's D call only, with no check against the DNA. TRBV21-1 is flagged as a pseudogene. This TCR came from a woman aged 35-75 years with stage I lung adenocarcinoma. The sequences come from peripheral blood, collected before any cancer treatment. In nucleotides, the sequence is TGTGCCAGCGAGGGAACCGGGGAGCTGTTTTTT. This sequence encodes CASEGTGELFF.